This T cell receptor beta chain was recovered during a study of patients and donors after allogeneic stem cell transplantation. CDR1 is MGHRA, CDR2 YSYEKL, per germline. V shed 4 bases, J shed 6 bases, and the junction held 5 bases outside the gene matches. The CDR3 extends over 13 amino acids. TCRdb ran MiXCR on the RT-PCR reads and lists one entry per CDR3 protein. The data contain approximately 220,000 distinct CDR3 sequences, around 41% of them seen just once; the ten biggest clones take up 11%. This clonotype has a handful of counts. This clonotype was obtained from a human donor who was either an allogeneic HSCT recipient or a stem cell or donor lymphocyte infusion donor (not recorded which). It is not recorded whose cells these are; they may come from a transplant donor. The V gene is TRBV4-1, the J gene TRBJ2-7; 8 bases map to TRBD1. The sample taken for sequencing was blood, either unsorted or a sorted T cell fraction (not recorded which). The CDR3 loop reads CASSRRTGSEQYF. The CDR3 region has the DNA TGCGCCAGCAGCCGTCGGACAGGGTCCGAGCAGTACTTC.